The 5 T cell receptor beta chains in this list originate from one sample, sequenced in a study of human T cells and chemical hapten exposure (dated by TCRdb to about 2021). The sample's time point label is to be understood as: pre-sensitization, week 0. Explained via the paper, the treatment or condition label denotes: therapeutic diphenylcyclopropenone sensitization with weekly scalp DPC. Receptors were amplified or captured by RACE. Sequencing was performed on a NextSeq 500. The raw public data were reprocessed by TCRdb itself: fastp quality trimming at Q25, MiXCR clonotype calling, in-frame beta chains only. Each entry merges the rows of one CDR3 protein and shows their most common DNA and genes. The sample table holds tens of thousands of distinct CDR3 sequences, of which 9.5% to 15% were seen once. In total, the top ten clones hold about 5.7% of the sample. Specimen: whole blood, collected in connection with sensitization to the hapten diphenylcyclopropenone (DPC). The source is a woman in her 30s with alopecia areata. Some clones in this sample may be carry-over from other donors' samples.

This clonotype showed up just a few times. This sequence joins TRBV5-1 and TRBJ2-3; 7 bases are shared with TRBD1. The germline V gene has CDR1 SGHRS and CDR2 YFSETQ. J lost 4 bases, V lost 2 bases, and 4 bases had no gene match. The CDR3 spans 14 residues. The CDR3 sequence: CASSFGQDSDTQYF. CDR3 sequence (DNA): TGCGCCAGCAGCTTCGGACAGGATTCAGATACGCAGTATTTT.

This clonotype came up many times. V is TRBV7-2 and J is TRBJ1-5; D perhaps matches TRBD1 (6 bases). Trimming pared 5 bases from V and 4 bases from J, leaving 15 bases between. Germline lookup yields CDR1 SGHTA and CDR2 FQGNSA. The CDR3 covers 15 residues. The CDR3, as DNA: TGTGCCAGCAGCCCCACAGGGATCGGAAATCAGCCCCAGCATTTT. Its protein is CASSPTGIGNQPQHF.

The chain uses TRBV6-5 and TRBJ1-4, with 7 bases lining up with TRBD1. Germline V gene lookup returns CDR1 MNHEY and CDR2 SVGAGI. V shed 8 bases, J shed 8 bases, and the junction held 5 bases outside the gene matches. The CDR3 length is 12 residues. CDR3 DNA: TGTGCCAGCCGACAGGGTTACGAAAAACTGTTTTTT. It translates to CASRQGYEKLFF.

In this sample, this clonotype turned up many times. The chain combines TRBV28 with TRBJ2-1, with D tentatively TRBD2 (6 bases). V was shortened by 5 bases and J by 8 bases, with 16 bases between the two germline ends. CDR3 length: 14 residues. CDR1 and CDR2 from the germline V gene are MDHEN and SYDVKM. The CDR3 loop is CASSLAGSLDEQFF. The CDR3 nucleotides are TGTGCCAGCAGTCTGGCGGGGAGTCTGGATGAGCAGTTCTTC.

This clonotype was found many times. The rearrangement uses TRBV7-9 and TRBJ2-7; 12 positions match TRBD2. Per germline, CDR1 SEHNR and CDR2 FQNEAQ (reference sequence). The V gene end was trimmed by 11 bases and the J gene end by 5 bases; junction bases not matched to a gene: 7. The CDR3 consists of 13 residues. The CDR3 here is CAARLAGGDEQYF. The CDR3 region has the DNA TGTGCCGCCCGGCTAGCGGGAGGGGACGAGCAGTACTTC.